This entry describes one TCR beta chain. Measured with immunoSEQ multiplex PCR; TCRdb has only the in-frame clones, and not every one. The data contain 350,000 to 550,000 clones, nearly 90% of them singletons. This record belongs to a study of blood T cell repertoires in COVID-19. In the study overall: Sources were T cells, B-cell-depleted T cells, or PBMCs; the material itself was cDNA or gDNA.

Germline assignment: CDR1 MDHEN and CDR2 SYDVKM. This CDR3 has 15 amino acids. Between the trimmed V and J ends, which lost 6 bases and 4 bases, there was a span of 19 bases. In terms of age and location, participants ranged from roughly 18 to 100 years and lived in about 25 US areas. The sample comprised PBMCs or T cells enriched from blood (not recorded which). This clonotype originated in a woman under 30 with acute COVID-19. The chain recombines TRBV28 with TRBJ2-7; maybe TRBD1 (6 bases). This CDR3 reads CASRHGTPERYEQYF. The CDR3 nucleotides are TGTGCCAGCAGACACGGGACACCGGAGAGGTACGAGCAGTACTTC.